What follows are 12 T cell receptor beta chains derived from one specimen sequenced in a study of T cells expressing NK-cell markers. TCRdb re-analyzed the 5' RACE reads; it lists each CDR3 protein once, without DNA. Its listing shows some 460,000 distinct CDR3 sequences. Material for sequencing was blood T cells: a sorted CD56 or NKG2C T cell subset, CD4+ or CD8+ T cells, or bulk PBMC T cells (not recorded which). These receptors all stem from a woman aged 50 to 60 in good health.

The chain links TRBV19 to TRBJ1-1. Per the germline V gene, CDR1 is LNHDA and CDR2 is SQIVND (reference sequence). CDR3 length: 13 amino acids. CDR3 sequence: CASSIQAVAEAFF.

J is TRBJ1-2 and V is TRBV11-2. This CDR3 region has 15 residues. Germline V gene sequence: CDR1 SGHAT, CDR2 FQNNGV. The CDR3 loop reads CASSRGQGGPYGYTF. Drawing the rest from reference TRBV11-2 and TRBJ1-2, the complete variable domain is EAGVAQSPRYKIIEKRQSVAFWCNPISGHATLYWYQQILGQGPKLLIQFQNNGVVDDSQLPKDRFSAERLKGVDSTLKIQPAKLEDSAVYLCASSRGQGGPYGYTFGSGTRLTVV.

CDR3 protein: CATSDYFQETQYF. The chain uses TRBV24-1 and TRBJ2-5. The CDR3 runs 13 residues. Per germline, CDR1 KGHDR and CDR2 SFDVKD.

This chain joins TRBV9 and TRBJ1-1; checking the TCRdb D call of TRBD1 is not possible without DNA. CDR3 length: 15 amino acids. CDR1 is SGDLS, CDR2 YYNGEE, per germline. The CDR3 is CASSVRQGGNTEAFF. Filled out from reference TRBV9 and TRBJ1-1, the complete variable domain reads DSGVTQTPKHLITATGQRVTLRCSPRSGDLSVYWYQQSLDQGLQFLIQYYNGEERAKGNILERFSAQQFPDLHSELNLSSLELGDSALYFCASSVRQGGNTEAFFGQGTRLTVV.

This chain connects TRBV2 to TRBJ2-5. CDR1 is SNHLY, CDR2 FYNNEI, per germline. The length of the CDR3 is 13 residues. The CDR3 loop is CASTKDLEETQYF.

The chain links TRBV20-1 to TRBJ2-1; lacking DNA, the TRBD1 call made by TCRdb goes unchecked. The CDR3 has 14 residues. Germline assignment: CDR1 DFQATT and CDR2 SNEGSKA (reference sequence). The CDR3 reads CSATSGLYNNEQFF.

CDR3 region: CASSYGDAYNSPLHF. The chain carries TRBV6-5 and TRBJ1-6. CDR1 and CDR2 (germline): MNHEY, SVGAGI. The CDR3 is 15 residues long.

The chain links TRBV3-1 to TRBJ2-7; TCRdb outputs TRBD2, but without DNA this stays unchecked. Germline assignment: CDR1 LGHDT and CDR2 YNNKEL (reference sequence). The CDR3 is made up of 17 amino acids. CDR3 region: CASSQAGLAGGTYEQYF.

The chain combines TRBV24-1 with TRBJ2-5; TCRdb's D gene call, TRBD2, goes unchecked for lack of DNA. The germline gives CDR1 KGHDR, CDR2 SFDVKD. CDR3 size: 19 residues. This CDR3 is CATSPGLRGTSGSRETQYF.

This CDR3 reads CATSSGNADTQYF. The chain joins TRBV6-6 to TRBJ2-3; TCRdb calls TRBD2, which cannot be checked without DNA. There are 13 residues in the CDR3. Germline assignment: CDR1 MNHNY and CDR2 SVGAGI (reference sequence).

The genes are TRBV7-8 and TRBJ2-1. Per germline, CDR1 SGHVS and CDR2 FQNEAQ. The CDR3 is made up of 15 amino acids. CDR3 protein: CASSLGPVSYNEQFF.

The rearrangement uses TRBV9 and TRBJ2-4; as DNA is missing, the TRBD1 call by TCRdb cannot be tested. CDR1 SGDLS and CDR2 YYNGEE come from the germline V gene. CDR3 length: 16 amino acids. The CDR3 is CASSVEAQGPGDIQYF.